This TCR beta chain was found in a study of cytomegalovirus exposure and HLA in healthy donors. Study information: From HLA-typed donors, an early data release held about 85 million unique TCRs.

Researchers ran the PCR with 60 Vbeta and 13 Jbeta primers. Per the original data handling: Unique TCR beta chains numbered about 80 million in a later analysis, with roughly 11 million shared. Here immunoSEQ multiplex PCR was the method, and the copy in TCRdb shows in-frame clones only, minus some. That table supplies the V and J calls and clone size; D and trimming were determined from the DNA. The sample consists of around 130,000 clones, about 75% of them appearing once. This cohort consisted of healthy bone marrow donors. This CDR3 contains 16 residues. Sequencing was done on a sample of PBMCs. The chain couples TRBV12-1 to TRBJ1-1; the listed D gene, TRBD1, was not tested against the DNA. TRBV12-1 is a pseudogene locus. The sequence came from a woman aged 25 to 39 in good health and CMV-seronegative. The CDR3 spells CASSFGTGEVGTEAFF. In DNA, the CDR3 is TGTGCCAGCAGCTTCGGGACAGGGGAAGTTGGCACTGAAGCTTTCTTT.